The 22 T cell receptor beta chains presented below share a single source sample, sequenced in a study of shared clonotypes between healthy human individuals. Assay used: immunoSEQ multiplex PCR; TCRdb lists only in-frame clones, some missing. The sample holds roughly 2.6 million clones, 90% to 95% seen once. The sequencing sample was made of naive CD4+ T cells sorted from blood. Sample subset: CD45RA+ positively selected. These receptors originate from a man in his late teens or twenties in good health.

V gene TRBV11-2 combines with J gene TRBJ2-5; 8 bases fit TRBD2. This CDR3 comprises 19 residues. J lost 6 bases, V lost 1 base, and 19 bases had no gene match. CDR1 is SGHAT, CDR2 FQNNGV, per germline. CDR3 coding DNA: TGTGCCAGCAGCTTAGGCTCTTTAGATAGCGGGGACATTCCGAAGACCCAGTACTTC. Translating gives CASSLGSLDSGDIPKTQYF.

The V and J genes are TRBV6-5 and TRBJ2-7; D call uncertain. The germline V and J ends were trimmed by 5 bases and 4 bases, with 12 bases remaining between them. Looked up from germline, CDR1 is MNHEY and CDR2 is SVGAGI. The CDR3 is made up of 13 amino acids. This CDR3 is CASSPLGQYEQYF. The DNA for the CDR3 is TGTGCCAGCAGTCCCCTCGGGCAGTACGAGCAGTACTTC.

The chain is built from TRBV5-1 and TRBJ2-6; D not certain. The CDR3 is made up of 15 amino acids. Trimming shortened V by 0 bases and J by 1 base, and 5 bases separated the two germline ends. Germline CDR1 reads SGHRS; CDR2 reads YFSETQ. The CDR3 region is CASSLAKSGANVLTF. CDR3 in DNA: TGCGCCAGCAGCTTGGCTAAGTCTGGGGCCAACGTCCTGACTTTC.

In the case of this clone: This sample also contains other DNA sequences that code for the same CDR3. The genes are TRBV19 and TRBJ1-5; D gene uncertain. Germline V lookup: CDR1 LNHDA, CDR2 SQIVND (reference sequence). Deletions cut 5 bases from V and 4 bases from J, with 15 bases between. There are 15 residues in the CDR3. CDR3 protein: CASSPDGLSNQPQHF. The CDR3, as DNA: TGTGCCAGTAGTCCCGACGGGCTGAGTAATCAGCCCCAGCATTTT.

Concerning this clone: The same CDR3 also results from other DNA sequences found in this sample. The gene calls are TRBV5-1 and TRBJ2-3; 12 nucleotides line up with TRBD2. CDR3 length: 16 residues. Germline V gene sequence: CDR1 SGHRS, CDR2 YFSETQ. V gave up 4 bases and J gave up 2 bases; unmatched junction bases: 5. As DNA, the CDR3 is TGCGCCAGCAGCAGTACTAGCGGGGGGTACACAGATACGCAGTATTTT. This encodes CASSSTSGGYTDTQYF.

Of note for this clone: The conserved phenylalanine or tryptophan is not found at the CDR3 terminus, so this likely reflects a read error. No DNA is shown, since the ends of the CDR3 on it are uncertain; the CDR3 is the one TCRdb lists. This sequence joins TRBV28 and TRBJ1-1. The CDR3 is made up of 15 amino acids, end residues included. Per the germline V gene, CDR1 is MDHEN and CDR2 is SYDVKM. CDR3 sequence: CASSLLPGAGGIGFL.

This sequence joins TRBV2 and TRBJ2-2, with a tentative D call TRBD2 (6 bases). CDR1 and CDR2 from the germline V gene are SNHLY and FYNNEI. The CDR3 contains 16 residues. V was shortened by 3 bases and J by 2 bases, with 13 bases between the two germline ends. The CDR3 spells CASSDNGGANTGELFF. For the CDR3, the DNA is TGTGCCAGCAGTGATAATGGCGGGGCAAACACCGGGGAGCTGTTTTTT.

The chain joins TRBV30 to TRBJ2-3; 10 nucleotides align to TRBD2. The junction had 3 bases not matched to a gene; V was cut back by 4 bases and J by 5 bases. This CDR3 has 13 residues. Germline-derived CDR1 and CDR2 are GTSNPN and SVGIG (reference sequence). The CDR3 sequence: CAWTSGRKDTQYF. The DNA for the CDR3 is TGTGCCTGGACTAGCGGGAGAAAAGATACGCAGTATTTT.

As DNA, the CDR3 is TGCGCCAGCAGCCTAGGGACAGCCGCCTATGGCTACACCTTC. It yields the protein CASSLGTAAYGYTF. The chain joins TRBV5-1 to TRBJ1-2; 7 positions match TRBD1. The length of the CDR3 is 14 residues. Germline CDR1 SGHRS, CDR2 YFSETQ. Trimming took 4 bases from V and 4 from J; bases not matched to a gene: 7.

V usage is TRBV10-3 and J usage is TRBJ1-3; D is ambiguous. The CDR3 has 12 residues. V was clipped by 11 bases and J by 1 base, with 9 bases between them. CDR1 and CDR2 (germline): ENHRY, SYGVKD. The CDR3 DNA reads TGTGCCGGAGAAGGGTCTGGAAACACCATATATTTT. Residues: CAGEGSGNTIYF.

This clone was counted once. The rearrangement joins TRBV6-1 to TRBJ1-4, with D perhaps TRBD1 (5 bases). The germline V gene has CDR1 MNHNS and CDR2 SASEGT. The germline V and J ends were trimmed by 0 bases and 2 bases, with 10 bases remaining between them. This CDR3 is built from 16 residues. CDR3 nucleotides: TGTGCCAGCAGTGAAGCATGGAGGGGCACTAATGAAAAACTGTTTTTT. It codes for CASSEAWRGTNEKLFF.

V is TRBV6-5 and J is TRBJ2-5; D is perhaps TRBD2 (6 bases). From germline, CDR1 is MNHEY and CDR2 SVGAGI. The CDR3 runs 14 residues. Trimming stripped 2 bases from V and 4 bases from J, with 11 bases between. CDR3 residues: CASSYGGIAETQYF. The CDR3 DNA reads TGTGCCAGCAGTTACGGAGGGATTGCAGAGACCCAGTACTTC.

The rearrangement uses TRBV19 and TRBJ2-7, with a possible D match to TRBD2 (6 bases). Germline assignment: CDR1 LNHDA and CDR2 SQIVND (reference sequence). V was cut by 5 bases and J by 0 bases, with 11 bases left in between. The length of the CDR3 is 14 residues. This CDR3 reads CASSPAGSSYEQYF. For the CDR3, the DNA is TGTGCCAGTAGTCCCGCGGGGAGCTCCTACGAGCAGTACTTC. Full variable domain (rest looked up from reference TRBV19 and TRBJ2-7): DGGITQSPKYLFRKEGQNVTLSCEQNLNHDAMYWYRQDPGQGLRLIYYSQIVNDFQKGDIAEGYSVSREKKESFPLTVTSAQKNPTAFYLCASSPAGSSYEQYFGPGTRLTVT.

The DNA for the CDR3 is TGTGCCAGTAGACCCCCGGGGCAGGGGAACACCGGGGAGCTGTTTTTT. Translated: CASRPPGQGNTGELFF. The chain recombines TRBV19 with TRBJ2-2; D is tentatively TRBD1 or TRBD2 (5 bases each). The V gene lost 6 bases and the J gene lost 1 base, with 15 bases spanning the gap. The CDR3 length is 16 residues. Germline V gene lookup returns CDR1 LNHDA and CDR2 SQIVND (reference sequence).

J is TRBJ1-1 and V is TRBV5-1, with 12 bases identical to TRBD1. This CDR3 has 15 amino acids. Germline V gives CDR1 SGHRS, CDR2 YFSETQ. Unmatched junction bases numbered 8, after V lost 6 bases and J lost 5 bases. In DNA form, the CDR3 reads TGCGCCAGCACGCAGGGACAGGGGGCTAGTACTGAAGCTTTCTTT. It encodes CASTQGQGASTEAFF.

The CDR3 nucleotides are TGTGCCAGCAGTGAGAGGGAGGAGCAGTACTTC. Residues: CASSEREEQYF. This chain joins TRBV6-5 and TRBJ2-7, with D maybe TRBD2 (5 bases). With 5 bases removed from V and 7 bases from J, the gap between germline ends came to 9 bases. The CDR3 has 11 residues. CDR1 and CDR2 (germline): MNHEY, SVGAGI.

The chain has TRBV9 and TRBJ2-3, with D perhaps being TRBD1 or TRBD2 (5 bases each). Germline V gene lookup returns CDR1 SGDLS and CDR2 YYNGEE. CDR3 length equals 16 residues. Trimming stripped 2 bases from V and 3 bases from J, with 16 bases between. The CDR3 DNA reads as TGTGCCAGCAGCGTGGGGACCTCCCAGCGGACAGATACGCAGTATTTT. Translation gives CASSVGTSQRTDTQYF.

The J gene is TRBJ2-7, the V gene TRBV6-6; 11 positions agree with TRBD1. Looked up from germline, CDR1 is MNHNY and CDR2 is SVGAGI (reference sequence). The CDR3 covers 15 residues. With V trimmed by 6 bases and J by 2 bases, 6 bases remained unmatched. CDR3 sequence (DNA): TGTGCCAGCAGCCACGAGGACAGGGGGCCCTACGAGCAGTACTTC. As protein: CASSHEDRGPYEQYF.

This rearrangement joins TRBV27 to TRBJ2-7, with D maybe TRBD1 (5 bases). V lost 5 bases and J lost 3, with 11 bases in between. The CDR3 is made up of 13 amino acids. Germline V gene sequence: CDR1 MNHEY, CDR2 SMNVEV (reference sequence). CDR3 in amino acids: CASSPRQYYEQYF. DNA of the CDR3: TGTGCCAGCAGTCCGCGACAGTACTACGAGCAGTACTTC.

The chain uses TRBV9 and TRBJ1-6; no clear D gene. This CDR3 has 14 residues. The ends were cut back, 2 bases at V and 13 bases at J, with 16 bases in the middle. Germline CDR1 SGDLS, CDR2 YYNGEE. CDR3 protein: CASSVGEGNGPLHF. The CDR3 region has the DNA TGTGCCAGCAGCGTGGGTGAAGGCAACGGCCCCCTCCACTTT.

The gene calls are TRBV6-6 and TRBJ1-1, with a possible D match to TRBD1 (6 bases). This CDR3 contains 13 residues. V lost 7 bases, J lost 1 base, and 10 bases lay in between. In germline, CDR1 is MNHNY, CDR2 SVGAGI (reference sequence). DNA of the CDR3: TGTGCCAGCAAGAACAGGGCGAACACTGAAGCTTTCTTT. Its translation is CASKNRANTEAFF.

The chain has TRBV7-7 and TRBJ2-2, with D possibly called TRBD1 or TRBD2 (5 bases each). Germline CDR1 SSHAT, CDR2 FNYEAQ (reference sequence). The CDR3 contains 13 residues. Here the CDR3 DNA reads TGTGCTAGCCTAGCCGGGGCTACCGGGGAGCTGTTTTTT. It translates to CASLAGATGELFF. Full variable domain (missing parts from reference TRBV7-7 and TRBJ2-2): GAGVSQSPRYKVTKRGQDVTLRCDPISSHATLYWYQQALGQGPEFLTYFNYEAQPDKSGLPSDRFSAERPEGSISTLTIQRTEQRDSAMYRCASLAGATGELFFGEGSRLTVL.